This T cell receptor beta chain was found in a study of T cell changes during pregnancy in multiple sclerosis. The assay was immunoSEQ multiplex PCR, and TCRdb's table has in-frame clones only and misses some. The data hold tens of thousands of clones, with approximately 94% observed a single time. V lost 0 bases and J lost 1, with 12 bases in between. This CDR3 has 16 amino acids. The germline V gene has CDR1 LGHNA and CDR2 YSLEER. This TCR came from a female donor with multiple sclerosis, enrolled in a pregnancy study. This chain uses TRBV4-3 with TRBJ1-1, with D hard to call. The starting material was peripheral blood, obtained in the third trimester of pregnancy. The DNA of the CDR3 is TGCGCCAGCAGCCAAGATCGCCTGGCCACGAACACTGAAGCTTTCTTT. As protein: CASSQDRLATNTEAFF.